This TCR beta chain originates from a study of regulatory T cells in long-lasting Graves disease. In its sample, this clonotype was seen many times. Specified time point: newly diagnosed GD, antithyroid drugs for less than 3 months. The authors made the TCR library using RNA they extracted from PBMCs. CDR3 regions were amplified by Arm-PCR using iRepertoire HTBI primers to build TCR beta libraries. MiXCR was run by TCRdb on the multiplex PCR reads, yielding one entry per CDR3 protein. The sample comprises 550,000 to 700,000 distinct CDR3 sequences, approximately 16% of which are singletons, and approximately 12% rests with the top ten. The CDR3 sequence is 17 residues long. The V and J ends lost 5 bases and 0 bases, in that order; junction bases with no gene match: 12. The same sample was also used in a study of T cells in Graves' hyperthyroidism and ophthalmopathy. That report notes: Participants, patients aged 18 to 65, had newly diagnosed hyperthyroidism with a duration under 2 months.

This TCR came from a man aged 18-30 years with Graves disease. The chain recombines TRBV12-3 or TRBV12-4 with TRBJ2-7; 8 bases map to TRBD1. Sample: peripheral blood mononuclear cells (PBMCs), taken at new diagnosis, from a patient treated with antithyroid drugs. The CDR3 is CASSLGTAGGTSYEQYF. The CDR3 region has the DNA TGTGCCAGCAGTCTGGGGACGGCAGGGGGCACCTCCTACGAGCAGTACTTC.